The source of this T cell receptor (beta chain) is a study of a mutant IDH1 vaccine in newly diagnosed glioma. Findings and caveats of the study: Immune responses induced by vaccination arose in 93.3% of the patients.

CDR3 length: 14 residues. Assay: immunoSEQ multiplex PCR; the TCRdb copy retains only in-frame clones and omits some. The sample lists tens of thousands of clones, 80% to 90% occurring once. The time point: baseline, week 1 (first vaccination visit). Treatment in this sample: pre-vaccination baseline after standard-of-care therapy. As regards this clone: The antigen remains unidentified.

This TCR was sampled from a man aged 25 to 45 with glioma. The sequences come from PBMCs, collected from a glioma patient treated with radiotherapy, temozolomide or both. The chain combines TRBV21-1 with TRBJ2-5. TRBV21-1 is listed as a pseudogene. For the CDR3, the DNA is TGTGCCAGCAGCAATGACGTGGCGTCTGAGACCCAGTACTTC. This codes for CASSNDVASETQYF.